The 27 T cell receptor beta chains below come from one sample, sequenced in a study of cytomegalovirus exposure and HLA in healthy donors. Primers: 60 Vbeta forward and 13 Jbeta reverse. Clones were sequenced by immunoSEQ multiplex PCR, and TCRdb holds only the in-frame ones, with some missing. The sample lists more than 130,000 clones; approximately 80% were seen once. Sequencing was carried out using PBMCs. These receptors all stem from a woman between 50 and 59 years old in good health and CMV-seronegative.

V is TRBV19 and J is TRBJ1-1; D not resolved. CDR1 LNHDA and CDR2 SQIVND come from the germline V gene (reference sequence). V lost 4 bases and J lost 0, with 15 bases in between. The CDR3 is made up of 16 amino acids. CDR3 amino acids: CASSNHGGAMNTEAFF. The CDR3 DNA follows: TGTGCCAGTAGTAACCATGGAGGAGCAATGAACACTGAAGCTTTCTTT.

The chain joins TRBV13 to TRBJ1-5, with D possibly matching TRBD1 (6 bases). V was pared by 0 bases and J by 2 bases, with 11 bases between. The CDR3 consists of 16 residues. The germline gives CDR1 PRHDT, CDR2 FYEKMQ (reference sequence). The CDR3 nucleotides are TGTGCCAGCAGCTTAGGCACAGGGAGAGGCAATCAGCCCCAGCATTTT. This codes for CASSLGTGRGNQPQHF. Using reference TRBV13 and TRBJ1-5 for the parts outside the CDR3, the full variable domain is AAGVIQSPRHLIKEKRETATLKCYPIPRHDTVYWYQQGPGQDPQFLISFYEKMQSDKGSIPDRFSAQQFSDYHSELNMSSLELGDSALYFCASSLGTGRGNQPQHFGDGTRLSIL.

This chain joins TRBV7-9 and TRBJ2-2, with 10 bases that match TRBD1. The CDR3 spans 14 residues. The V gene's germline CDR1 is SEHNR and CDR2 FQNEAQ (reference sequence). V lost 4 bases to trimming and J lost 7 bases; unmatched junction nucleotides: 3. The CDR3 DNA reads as TGTGCCAGCAGCTCGGGACAGGGGATCGGGGAGCTGTTTTTT. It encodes CASSSGQGIGELFF. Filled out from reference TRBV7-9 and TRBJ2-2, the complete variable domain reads DTGVSQNPRHKITKRGQNVTFRCDPISEHNRLYWYRQTLGQGPEFLTYFQNEAQLEKSRLLSDRFSAERPKGSFSTLEIQRTEQGDSAMYLCASSSGQGIGELFFGEGSRLTVL.

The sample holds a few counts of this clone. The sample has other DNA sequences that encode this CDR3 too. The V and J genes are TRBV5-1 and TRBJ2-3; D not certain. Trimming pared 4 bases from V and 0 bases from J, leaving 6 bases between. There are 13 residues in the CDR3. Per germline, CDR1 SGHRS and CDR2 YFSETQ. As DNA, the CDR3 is TGCGCCAGCAGCCAGACTAGCACAGATACGCAGTATTTT. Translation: CASSQTSTDTQYF.

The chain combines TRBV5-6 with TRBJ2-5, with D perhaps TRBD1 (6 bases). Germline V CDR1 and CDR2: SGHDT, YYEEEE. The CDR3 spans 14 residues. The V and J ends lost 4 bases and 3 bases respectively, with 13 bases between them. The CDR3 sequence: CASSAGVREETQYF. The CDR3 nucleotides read TGTGCCAGCAGCGCAGGGGTGAGAGAAGAGACCCAGTACTTC.

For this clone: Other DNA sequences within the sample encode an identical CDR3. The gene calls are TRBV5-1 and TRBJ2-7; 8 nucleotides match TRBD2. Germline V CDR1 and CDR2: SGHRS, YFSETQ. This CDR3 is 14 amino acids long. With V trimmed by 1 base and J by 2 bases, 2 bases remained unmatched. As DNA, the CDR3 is TGCGCCAGCAGCTTGCGGGGGGGACCCTACGAGCAGTACTTC. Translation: CASSLRGGPYEQYF.

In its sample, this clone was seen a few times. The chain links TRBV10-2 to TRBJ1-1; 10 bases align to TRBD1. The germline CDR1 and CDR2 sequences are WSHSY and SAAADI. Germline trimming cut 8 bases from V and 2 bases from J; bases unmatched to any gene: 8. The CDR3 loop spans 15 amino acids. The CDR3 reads CASGDRGFGNTEAFF. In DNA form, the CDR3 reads TGCGCCAGCGGGGACAGGGGATTTGGAAACACTGAAGCTTTCTTT.

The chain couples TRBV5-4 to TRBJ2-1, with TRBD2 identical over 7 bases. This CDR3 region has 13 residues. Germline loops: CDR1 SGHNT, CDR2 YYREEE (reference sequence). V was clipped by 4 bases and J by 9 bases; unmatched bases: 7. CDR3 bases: TGTGCCAGCAGCGCCGGGACTACCGGTGAGCAGTTCTTC. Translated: CASSAGTTGEQFF.

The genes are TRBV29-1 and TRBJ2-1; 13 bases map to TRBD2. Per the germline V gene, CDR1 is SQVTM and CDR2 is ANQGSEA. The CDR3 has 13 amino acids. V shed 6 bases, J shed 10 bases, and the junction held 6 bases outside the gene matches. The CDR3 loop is CSVRTSGGGEQFF. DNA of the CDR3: TGCAGCGTCCGGACTAGCGGGGGAGGGGAGCAGTTCTTC.

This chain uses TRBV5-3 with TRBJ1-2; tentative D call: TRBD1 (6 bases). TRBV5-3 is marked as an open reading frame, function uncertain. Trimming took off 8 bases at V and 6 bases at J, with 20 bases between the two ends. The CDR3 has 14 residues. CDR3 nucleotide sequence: TGTGCCAGCACCAATACAGGGTATCATGATGGCTACACCTTC. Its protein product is CASTNTGYHDGYTF.

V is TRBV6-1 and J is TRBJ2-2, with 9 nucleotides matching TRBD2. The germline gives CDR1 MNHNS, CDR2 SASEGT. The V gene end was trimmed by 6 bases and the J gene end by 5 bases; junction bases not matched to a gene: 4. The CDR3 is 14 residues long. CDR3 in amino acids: CASRAGLATGELFF. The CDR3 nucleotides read TGTGCCAGCAGGGCAGGACTAGCGACCGGGGAGCTGTTTTTT.

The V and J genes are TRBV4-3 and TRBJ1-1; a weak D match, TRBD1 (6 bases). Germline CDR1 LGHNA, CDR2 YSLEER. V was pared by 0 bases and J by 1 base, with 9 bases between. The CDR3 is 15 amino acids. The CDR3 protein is CASSQDQGPNTEAFF. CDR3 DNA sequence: TGCGCCAGCAGCCAAGATCAGGGGCCGAACACTGAAGCTTTCTTT.

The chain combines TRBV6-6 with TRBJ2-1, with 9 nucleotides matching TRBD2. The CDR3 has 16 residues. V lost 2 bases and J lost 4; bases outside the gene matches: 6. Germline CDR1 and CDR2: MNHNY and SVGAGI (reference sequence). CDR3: CASSYNSGGGYNEQFF. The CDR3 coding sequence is TGTGCCAGCAGTTACAATAGCGGGGGAGGGTACAATGAGCAGTTCTTC.

CDR3 sequence: CASSIGGSQGTYEQYF. As DNA, the CDR3 is TGTGCCAGTAGTATAGGGGGGAGTCAGGGGACCTACGAGCAGTACTTC. The chain employs TRBV19 and TRBJ2-7, with D tentatively TRBD1 (6 bases). V shed 1 base and J shed 2 bases, with 15 bases lying between them. This CDR3 contains 16 residues. Germline V gene lookup returns CDR1 LNHDA and CDR2 SQIVND (reference sequence).

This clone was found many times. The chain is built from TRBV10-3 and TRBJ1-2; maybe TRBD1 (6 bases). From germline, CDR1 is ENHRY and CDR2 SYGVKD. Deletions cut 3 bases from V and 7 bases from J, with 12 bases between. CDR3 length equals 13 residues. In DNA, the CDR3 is TGTGCCATCAGTGATAGCGGGGGCTCTGGCTACACCTTC. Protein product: CAISDSGGSGYTF.

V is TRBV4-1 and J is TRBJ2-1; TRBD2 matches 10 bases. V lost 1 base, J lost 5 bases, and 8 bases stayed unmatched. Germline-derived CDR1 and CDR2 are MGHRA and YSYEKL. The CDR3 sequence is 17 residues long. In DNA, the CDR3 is TGCGCCAGCAGCCAAGTAGTCTCTAGCGGGGGTCACAATGAGCAGTTCTTC. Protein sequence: CASSQVVSSGGHNEQFF.

CDR3 nucleotides: TGCGCCAGCTCCGCCGGGACAGGGATTTCACCCCTCCACTTT. Amino acids: CASSAGTGISPLHF. The chain combines TRBV4-1 with TRBJ1-6; 9 positions match TRBD1. The V gene's germline CDR1 is MGHRA and CDR2 YSYEKL. The CDR3 sequence is 14 residues long. J gave up 9 bases and V 8 bases, and 8 bases lay outside the gene matches.

The DNA of the CDR3 is TGTGCCATCAGGGCCGGGACTAGTCATCAAGAGACCCAGTACTTC. It is translated as CAIRAGTSHQETQYF. This chain links TRBV10-3 with TRBJ2-5, with 8 bases matching TRBD2. J gave up 2 bases and V 6 bases, and 8 bases lay outside the gene matches. CDR3 length: 15 amino acids. The V gene's germline CDR1 is ENHRY and CDR2 SYGVKD.

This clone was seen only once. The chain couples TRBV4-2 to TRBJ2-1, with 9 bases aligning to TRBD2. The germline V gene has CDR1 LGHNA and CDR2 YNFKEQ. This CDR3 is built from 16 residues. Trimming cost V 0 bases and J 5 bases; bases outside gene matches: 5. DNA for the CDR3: TGTGCCAGCAGCCAAGATGCCACTAGCGGGCACAATGAGCAGTTCTTC. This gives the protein CASSQDATSGHNEQFF.

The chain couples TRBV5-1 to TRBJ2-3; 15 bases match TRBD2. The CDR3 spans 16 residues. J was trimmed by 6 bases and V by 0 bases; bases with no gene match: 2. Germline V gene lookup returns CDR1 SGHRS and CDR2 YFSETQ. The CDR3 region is CASSLGTSGGADTQYF. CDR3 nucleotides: TGCGCCAGCAGCTTGGGGACTAGCGGGGGGGCGGATACGCAGTATTTT.

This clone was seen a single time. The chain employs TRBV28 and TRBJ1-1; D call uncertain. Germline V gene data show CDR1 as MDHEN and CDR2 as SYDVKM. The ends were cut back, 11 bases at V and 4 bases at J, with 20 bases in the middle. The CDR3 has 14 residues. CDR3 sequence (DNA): TGTGCCGCCTCTCCCGGGGAGCTGGGCACTGAAGCTTTCTTT. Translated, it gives CAASPGELGTEAFF.

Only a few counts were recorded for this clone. The DNA for the CDR3 is TGTGCCAGCAGGCTGACAGGGAACTATGGCTACACCTTC. Translated: CASRLTGNYGYTF. The chain employs TRBV28 and TRBJ1-2; 7 nucleotides line up with TRBD1. The CDR3 runs 13 residues. The V and J ends lost 6 bases and 2 bases, in that order; junction bases with no gene match: 3. CDR1 MDHEN and CDR2 SYDVKM come from the germline V gene.

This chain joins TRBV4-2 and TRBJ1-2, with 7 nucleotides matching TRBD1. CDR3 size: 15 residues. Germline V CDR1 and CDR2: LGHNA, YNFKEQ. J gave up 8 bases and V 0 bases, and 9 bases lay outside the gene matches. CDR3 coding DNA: TGTGCCAGCAGCCAAGATCCCGACAGGGCGGCAGGCTACACCTTC. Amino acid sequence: CASSQDPDRAAGYTF.

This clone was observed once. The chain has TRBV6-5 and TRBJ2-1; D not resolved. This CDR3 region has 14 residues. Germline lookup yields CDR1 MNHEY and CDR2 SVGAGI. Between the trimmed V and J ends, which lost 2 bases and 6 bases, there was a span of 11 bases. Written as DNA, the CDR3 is TGTGCCAGCAGTTACACCATCTATAGCAATGAGCAGTTCTTC. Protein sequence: CASSYTIYSNEQFF.

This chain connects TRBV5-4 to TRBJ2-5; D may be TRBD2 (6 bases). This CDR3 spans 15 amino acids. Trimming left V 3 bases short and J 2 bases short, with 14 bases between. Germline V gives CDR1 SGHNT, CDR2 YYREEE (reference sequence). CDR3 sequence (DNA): TGTGCCAGCAGCTCTGAATGGGGGGAACAAGAGACCCAGTACTTC. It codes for CASSSEWGEQETQYF.

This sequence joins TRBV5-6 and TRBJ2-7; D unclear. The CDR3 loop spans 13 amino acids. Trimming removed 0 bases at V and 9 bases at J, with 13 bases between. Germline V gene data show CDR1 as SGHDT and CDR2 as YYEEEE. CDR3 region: CASSLGLGGWQYF. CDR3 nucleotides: TGTGCCAGCAGCTTGGGACTGGGTGGTTGGCAGTACTTC. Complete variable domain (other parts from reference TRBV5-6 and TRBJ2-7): DAGVTQSPTHLIKTRGQQVTLRCSPKSGHDTVSWYQQALGQGPQFIFQYYEEEERQRGNFPDRFSGHQFPNYSSELNVNALLLGDSALYLCASSLGLGGWQYFGPGTRLTVT.

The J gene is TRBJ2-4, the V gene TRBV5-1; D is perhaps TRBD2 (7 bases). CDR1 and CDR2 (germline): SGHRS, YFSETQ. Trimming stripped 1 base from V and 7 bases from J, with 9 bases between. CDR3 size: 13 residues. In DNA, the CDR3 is TGCGCCAGCAGCTTGAGGGGGGGGAACATTCAGTACTTC. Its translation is CASSLRGGNIQYF.